These 32 T cell receptor beta chains share one sample of origin, sequenced in a study of T-cell reconstitution after alpha-beta-depleted transplantation in children. Unique molecular identifiers were incorporated into the prepared TCRbeta library. One entry per CDR3 protein, called by TCRdb with MiXCR from the PCR reads. The sample includes some 310,000 distinct CDR3 sequences, approximately 23% seen only once; the top ten take approximately 9.9%. This material consisted of PBMCs, mostly from graft donor cells, taken 180 days after TCRalphabeta/CD19-depleted stem cell transplant. Receptors were obtained from a male patient under 18 who had a stem cell transplant for acute lymphoblastic leukemia, so the T cells may come from the graft donor.

This clonotype was observed a handful of times. In nucleotides, the CDR3 is TGTGCCAGCAGCTTAGGGAGACTAGCGGAGTACTACGAGCAGTACTTC. As protein: CASSLGRLAEYYEQYF. The rearrangement links TRBV11-2 to TRBJ2-7; 9 nucleotides line up with TRBD2. V lost 1 base, J lost 3 bases, and 7 bases stayed unmatched. This CDR3 is built from 16 residues. CDR1 is SGHAT and CDR2 is FQNNGV in the germline V gene.

There are a few counts of this clonotype. This chain links TRBV11-1 with TRBJ2-1, with 14 bases that match TRBD2. The CDR3 totals 19 residues. The junction had 10 bases not matched to a gene; V was cut back by 5 bases and J by 1 base. In germline, CDR1 is SGHAT, CDR2 FQDESV (reference sequence). The CDR3 DNA reads TGTGCCAGCAGCCTACGGACTAGCGGGAGGAATAGGTCCTACAATGAGCAGTTCTTC. This encodes CASSLRTSGRNRSYNEQFF.

The chain joins TRBV28 to TRBJ2-6; possibly TRBD1 or TRBD2 for D (6 bases each). Germline assignment: CDR1 MDHEN and CDR2 SYDVKM. The CDR3 runs 21 residues. Trimming pared 5 bases from V and 4 bases from J, leaving 30 bases between. CDR3 sequence reads: CASSRVSALTGRLRGANVLTF. DNA of the CDR3: TGTGCCAGCAGTCGGGTGTCGGCGCTTACAGGGAGGTTGAGGGGGGCCAACGTCCTGACTTTC.

This clonotype was recorded a few times. This chain joins TRBV12-3 or TRBV12-4 and TRBJ2-2, with a tentative D call TRBD1 (6 bases). This CDR3 has 15 amino acids. Deletions cut 6 bases from V and 0 bases from J, with 11 bases between. This CDR3 is CASRWTDTNTGELFF. The CDR3, as DNA: TGTGCCAGCAGGTGGACAGACACGAACACCGGGGAGCTGTTTTTT.

This sequence joins TRBV20-1 and TRBJ2-7; possible D gene TRBD1, 5 bases. V lost 5 bases, J lost 6 bases, and 14 bases lay in between. Germline lookup yields CDR1 DFQATT and CDR2 SNEGSKA (reference sequence). The CDR3 consists of 12 residues. CDR3: CSAGAGLAEQYF. The CDR3 nucleotides read TGCAGTGCTGGGGCCGGTTTAGCCGAGCAGTACTTC.

This clonotype was observed a handful of times. The V gene is TRBV4-1, the J gene TRBJ2-7; perhaps D is TRBD1 or TRBD2 (5 bases each). The CDR3 is 15 amino acids. Trimming took 1 base from V and 5 from J, leaving 15 bases between them. The germline V gene has CDR1 MGHRA and CDR2 YSYEKL. CDR3 in amino acids: CASSQGGRGENEQYF. CDR3 in DNA: TGCGCCAGCAGCCAAGGCGGTAGGGGAGAGAACGAGCAGTACTTC.

This clonotype has a handful of counts. J is TRBJ2-2 and V is TRBV12-3 or TRBV12-4; no clear D. This CDR3 comprises 13 residues. The V and J ends lost 6 bases and 3 bases respectively, with 8 bases between them. The CDR3 DNA reads as TGTGCCAGCAGCCCCCCCCACACCGGGGAGCTGTTTTTT. This gives the protein CASSPPHTGELFF.

This clonotype has only a few counts. The chain joins TRBV6-2 or TRBV6-3 to TRBJ2-7; D is uncertain. Germline values: CDR1 MNHEY, CDR2 SVGEGT. V was pared by 1 base and J by 2 bases, with 6 bases between. The CDR3 length is 13 residues. The CDR3 sequence: CASSYYVTYEQYF. Here the CDR3 DNA reads TGTGCCAGCAGTTACTACGTGACCTACGAGCAGTACTTC.

The rearrangement joins TRBV27 to TRBJ2-1; TRBD1 aligns across 9 bases. The CDR3 covers 13 residues. CDR1 is MNHEY, CDR2 SMNVEV, per germline (reference sequence). V shed 11 bases, J shed 4 bases, and the junction held 6 bases outside the gene matches. The CDR3 region has the DNA TGTGCCTGCGGGGACAGGGCTTACAATGAGCAGTTCTTC. Its translation: CACGDRAYNEQFF.

V and J are TRBV6-1 and TRBJ2-7; 7 bases align to TRBD2. The CDR3 contains 16 residues. V was clipped by 6 bases and J by 0 bases; unmatched bases: 11. Per the germline V gene, CDR1 is MNHNS and CDR2 is SASEGT. The CDR3 sequence is CASRRGRALFSYEQYF. The CDR3 DNA reads as TGTGCCAGCAGGCGGGGGAGGGCCCTATTCTCCTACGAGCAGTACTTC.

This clonotype was seen just once. V gene TRBV2 combines with J gene TRBJ2-1; TRBD1 matches 7 bases. V was clipped by 3 bases and J by 0 bases; unmatched bases: 2. CDR1 is SNHLY, CDR2 FYNNEI, per germline. This CDR3 contains 15 residues. In DNA, the CDR3 is TGTGCCAGCAGTGATGACAGGGTCTCCTACAATGAGCAGTTCTTC. Protein sequence: CASSDDRVSYNEQFF.

The chain employs TRBV6-5 and TRBJ2-3; 12 positions match TRBD2. The CDR3 is made up of 18 amino acids. CDR1 is MNHEY, CDR2 SVGAGI, per germline. Trimming cost V 0 bases and J 3 bases; bases outside gene matches: 7. The CDR3 loop reads CASSYSGASGRGTDTQYF. The CDR3 region has the DNA TGTGCCAGCAGTTACTCCGGGGCTAGCGGGAGGGGGACAGATACGCAGTATTTT.

This clonotype was counted between two and nine times. Written as DNA, the CDR3 is TGTGCCAGCAGTTTATCAAATCTAGCGGGAGGGTTCTACGAGCAGTACTTC. Its translation is CASSLSNLAGGFYEQYF. The V and J genes are TRBV27 and TRBJ2-7; 12 positions match TRBD2. The junction had 6 bases not matched to a gene; V was cut back by 0 bases and J by 3 bases. Germline loops: CDR1 MNHEY, CDR2 SMNVEV (reference sequence). The CDR3 has 17 amino acids.

This chain links TRBV4-1 with TRBJ2-7; a weak D match, TRBD2 (6 bases). Germline CDR1 reads MGHRA; CDR2 reads YSYEKL. The CDR3 loop spans 17 amino acids. The V gene lost 1 base and the J gene lost 2 bases, with 18 bases spanning the gap. CDR3 bases: TGCGCCAGCAGCCAAGTTACTAGCCCTGGAGTGGCCTACGAGCAGTACTTC. The encoded protein is CASSQVTSPGVAYEQYF.

The chain employs TRBV5-5 and TRBJ2-7; D not resolved. The germline V gene has CDR1 SGHKS and CDR2 YYEKEE (reference sequence). Trimming shortened V by 7 bases and J by 3 bases, and 8 bases separated the two germline ends. CDR3 length equals 11 residues. The CDR3 reads CASQDGYEQYF. The CDR3, as DNA: TGTGCCAGCCAGGACGGCTACGAGCAGTACTTC.

This clonotype has a count of ten or more. The chain has TRBV28 and TRBJ2-1; D ambiguous. Trimming pared 2 bases from V and 12 bases from J, leaving 14 bases between. CDR1 MDHEN and CDR2 SYDVKM come from the germline V gene. This CDR3 is built from 13 residues. CDR3: CASSLVWKRGQFF. Here the CDR3 DNA reads TGTGCCAGCAGTTTAGTTTGGAAGAGAGGGCAGTTCTTC.

The chain is built from TRBV29-1 and TRBJ2-4, with 9 bases that match TRBD1. CDR3 size: 14 residues. CDR1 and CDR2 (germline): SQVTM, ANQGSEA. V gave up 2 bases and J gave up 9 bases; unmatched junction bases: 8. CDR3 nucleotides: TGCAGCGTTGAACTTGACAGGGGGGTAGGCATTCAGTACTTC. Its translation is CSVELDRGVGIQYF.

This clonotype has ten or more counts. The gene calls are TRBV5-1 and TRBJ2-7; possible D gene TRBD1, 6 bases. V was shortened by 1 base and J by 5 bases, with 13 bases between the two germline ends. The CDR3 has 14 amino acids. Germline V gives CDR1 SGHRS, CDR2 YFSETQ. CDR3 in DNA: TGCGCCAGCAGCTTGAGGGGGTTATCTAACGAGCAGTACTTC. This sequence encodes CASSLRGLSNEQYF.

Many counts were recorded for this clonotype. The J gene is TRBJ2-1, the V gene TRBV5-1, with a possible D match to TRBD1 (6 bases). Trimming cost V 3 bases and J 4 bases, with 14 bases left between them. The CDR3 sequence is 15 residues long. Germline CDR1 is SGHRS and CDR2 is YFSETQ. This CDR3 reads CASSSRTVAYNEQFF. Written as DNA, the CDR3 is TGCGCCAGCAGCTCAAGGACAGTCGCATACAATGAGCAGTTCTTC.

CDR3 residues: CASSGSLAGAPTSTDTQYF. The CDR3 coding sequence is TGTGCCAGCAGTGGCTCTCTAGCGGGAGCCCCTACTAGCACAGATACGCAGTATTTT. This chain connects TRBV6-9 to TRBJ2-3; 10 nucleotides line up with TRBD2. Germline CDR1 reads MNHGY; CDR2 reads SVAAGI. The CDR3 is 19 amino acids. With V trimmed by 5 bases and J by 0 bases, 14 bases remained unmatched.

This clonotype was recorded at least ten times. V gene TRBV12-3 or TRBV12-4 combines with J gene TRBJ2-5; D call uncertain. The V end lost 5 bases, the J end lost 0 bases, and 4 bases lay between the germline ends. This CDR3 comprises 12 residues. The CDR3 DNA reads TGTGCCAGCAGTAAGGACCAAGAGACCCAGTACTTC. It codes for CASSKDQETQYF.

This clonotype was seen more than once but under ten times. CDR3: CSASGYVGRNEQFF. For the CDR3, the DNA is TGCAGTGCCAGTGGTTATGTAGGTCGGAATGAGCAGTTCTTC. The V and J genes are TRBV20-1 and TRBJ2-1; no reliable D call. Deletions cut 6 bases from V and 7 bases from J, with 19 bases between. The CDR3 has 14 residues. Germline lookup yields CDR1 DFQATT and CDR2 SNEGSKA (reference sequence).

The chain combines TRBV20-1 with TRBJ1-1, with D unclear. In germline, CDR1 is DFQATT, CDR2 SNEGSKA (reference sequence). The CDR3 has 14 residues. The V end lost 3 bases, the J end lost 4 bases, and 15 bases lay between the germline ends. The CDR3 DNA reads as TGCAGTGCTAGGAGGGAGGCCTCGGTCACTGAAGCTTTCTTT. This sequence encodes CSARREASVTEAFF.

The chain is built from TRBV5-1 and TRBJ2-2, with 15 bases lining up with TRBD2. Germline V CDR1 and CDR2: SGHRS, YFSETQ. This CDR3 comprises 17 residues. J lost 0 bases, V lost 7 bases, and 4 bases had no gene match. The CDR3 DNA follows: TGCGCCAGCGGACTAGCGGGAGGGACCGCGAACACCGGGGAGCTGTTTTTT. As protein: CASGLAGGTANTGELFF.

This clonotype was counted only a few times. This chain uses TRBV29-1 with TRBJ2-1; 9 bases fit TRBD2. Unmatched junction bases numbered 18, after V lost 6 bases and J lost 6 bases. Germline CDR1 SQVTM, CDR2 ANQGSEA. The CDR3 is made up of 17 amino acids. The CDR3 is CSVQKSFLAGRGNEQFF. For the CDR3, the DNA is TGCAGCGTCCAAAAATCCTTCCTAGCGGGAAGGGGCAATGAGCAGTTCTTC.

This chain joins TRBV27 and TRBJ2-7; D ambiguous. Between the trimmed V and J ends, which lost 5 bases and 7 bases, there was a span of 12 bases. CDR1 MNHEY and CDR2 SMNVEV come from the germline V gene (reference sequence). The length of the CDR3 is 12 residues. CDR3 coding DNA: TGTGCCAGCAGTGGCTTAAGAGAGGAGCAGTACTTC. Encoded protein: CASSGLREEQYF.

The chain recombines TRBV3-1 with TRBJ2-2; 7 bases agree with TRBD2. The length of the CDR3 is 17 residues. CDR1 is LGHDT, CDR2 YNNKEL, per germline (reference sequence). V lost 4 bases to trimming and J lost 1 base; unmatched junction nucleotides: 9. CDR3 in amino acids: CASSPMKASGNTGELFF. CDR3 in DNA: TGTGCCAGCAGCCCCATGAAGGCTAGCGGGAACACCGGGGAGCTGTTTTTT.

In this sample, this clonotype turned up a few times. This chain links TRBV6-5 with TRBJ2-2; maybe TRBD2 (5 bases). This CDR3 is built from 14 residues. V lost 2 bases and J lost 1, with 5 bases in between. The germline V gene encodes CDR1 MNHEY and CDR2 SVGAGI. The CDR3 bases are TGTGCCAGCAGTTACAGCGGGAACACCGGGGAGCTGTTTTTT. Residues: CASSYSGNTGELFF.

This clonotype was counted between two and nine times. The chain joins TRBV4-1 to TRBJ2-7, with 11 bases identical to TRBD2. The length of the CDR3 is 17 residues. V shed 3 bases and J 3 bases; nucleotides not matched to a gene: 10. Germline values: CDR1 MGHRA, CDR2 YSYEKL. CDR3 sequence: CASSHRLAGKQNYEQYF. For the CDR3, the DNA is TGCGCCAGCAGCCACCGACTAGCGGGAAAACAGAACTACGAGCAGTACTTC.

This clonotype was observed a few times. The chain carries TRBV29-1 and TRBJ2-7, with D possibly TRBD1 on 5 matching bases. The CDR3 runs 15 residues. Trimming left V 6 bases short and J 0 bases short, with 18 bases between. Looked up from germline, CDR1 is SQVTM and CDR2 is ANQGSEA. The CDR3 DNA reads TGCAGCGTCGGAACTTATAACAGGAGCTCCTACGAGCAGTACTTC. This sequence encodes CSVGTYNRSSYEQYF.

The J gene is TRBJ2-3, the V gene TRBV7-3; TRBD1 is a possible D gene (6 bases). The CDR3 runs to 14 residues. Germline V CDR1 and CDR2: SGHTA, FQGTGA. Trimming removed 2 bases at V and 6 bases at J, with 12 bases between. The CDR3 nucleotides read TGTGCCAGCAGCTTACTGGGGGCGTCGGATACGCAGTATTTT. It is translated as CASSLLGASDTQYF.

The chain employs TRBV20-1 and TRBJ2-1; D is undetermined. Trimming removed 4 bases from V and 5 bases from J, with 6 bases in between. The CDR3 consists of 11 residues. Per the germline V gene, CDR1 is DFQATT and CDR2 is SNEGSKA (reference sequence). Here the CDR3 DNA reads TGCAGTGCTACTCCCCACAATGAGCAGTTCTTC. It specifies CSATPHNEQFF.